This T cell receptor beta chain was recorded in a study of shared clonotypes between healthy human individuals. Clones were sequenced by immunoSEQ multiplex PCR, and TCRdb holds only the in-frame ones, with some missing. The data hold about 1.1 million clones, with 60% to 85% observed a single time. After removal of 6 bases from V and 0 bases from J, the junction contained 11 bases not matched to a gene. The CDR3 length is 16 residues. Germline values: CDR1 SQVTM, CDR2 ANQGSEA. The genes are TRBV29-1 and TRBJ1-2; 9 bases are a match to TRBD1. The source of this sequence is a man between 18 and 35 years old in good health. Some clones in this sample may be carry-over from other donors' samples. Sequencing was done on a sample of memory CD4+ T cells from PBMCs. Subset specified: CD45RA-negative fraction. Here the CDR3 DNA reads TGCAGCGTCTTCGAAACCGGGACAGGGACTAACTATGGCTACACCTTC. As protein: CSVFETGTGTNYGYTF.